The rows below give T cell receptor beta chains drawn from one sample of a study of CD4 T cells in relation to SARS-CoV-2 and coronaviruses. Generated by immunoSEQ multiplex PCR, the TCRdb table keeps only in-frame clones and is missing some. The table includes some 21,000 clones, more than 70% detected once. The antigens of these receptors remain unknown. Material for sequencing was CD4+ T cells from PBMCs, cultured in vitro. The receptor source for this set is a human donor in good health. Each CDR3 is given with its conserved first and last residue. Each record gives: clone size, J gene, V gene, D gene, CDR3 protein, CDR3 DNA. A D gene is named only where the DNA matches it firmly. Size is stated for part of the rows, as once, few or many counts, or as a class when the clone is expanded.

>NA|TRBJ1-2|TRBV27|NA
CASVGEPYGYTF
TGTGCCAGCGTGGGAGAACCCTATGGCTACACCTTC
>NA|TRBJ1-1|TRBV2|NA
CASSVDITNTEAFF
TGTGCCAGCAGTGTGGACATAACGAACACTGAAGCTTTCTTT
>NA|TRBJ2-1|TRBV5-1|TRBD2
CASSLSGRPSSYNEQFF
TGCGCCAGCAGTCTTAGCGGGAGGCCGAGCTCCTACAATGAGCAGTTCTTC
>NA|TRBJ1-5|TRBV25-1|NA
CASSEFDSNQPQHF
TGTGCCAGCAGTGAATTTGATAGCAATCAGCCCCAGCATTTT
>few|TRBJ1-1|TRBV5-4|NA
CASTPQGTEAFF
TGTGCCAGCACCCCCCAAGGGACTGAAGCTTTCTTT
>once|TRBJ2-7|TRBV5-1|NA
CASSRPGTGISSYEQYF
TGCGCCAGCAGCCGGCCCGGCACAGGGATTTCCTCCTACGAGCAGTACTTC
>NA|TRBJ1-1|TRBV5-1|NA
CASSFRSGPLNTEAFF
TGCGCCAGCAGTTTCCGGTCCGGACCGCTGAACACTGAAGCTTTCTTT
>NA|TRBJ2-3|TRBV30|NA
CAWSPIDLQGGYDTQYF
TGTGCCTGGAGCCCCATCGACCTACAGGGTGGATATGATACGCAGTATTTT
>once|TRBJ1-1|TRBV19|NA
CASSITGAEAFF
TGTGCCAGTAGTATAACGGGGGCTGAAGCTTTCTTT
>NA|TRBJ1-5|TRBV2|NA
CASTLDRSGQPQHF
TGTGCCAGCACCTTAGACAGATCCGGTCAGCCCCAGCATTTT
>NA|TRBJ2-3|TRBV2|NA
CASRTVTDTQYF
TGTGCCAGCAGGACAGTCACAGATACGCAGTATTTT
>NA|TRBJ1-1|TRBV2|NA
CASSEARPNAF
TGTGCCAGCAGTGAAGCCAGGCCGAATGCCTTT
>NA|TRBJ2-2|TRBV5-4|NA
CASSFDGGTNTGELFF
TGTGCCAGCAGCTTCGATGGCGGGACGAACACCGGGGAGCTGTTTTTT
>NA|TRBJ1-2|TRBV29-1|NA
CSVPTRNYGYTF
TGCAGCGTGCCGACCCGCAACTATGGCTACACCTTC
>NA|TRBJ1-4|TRBV5-6|TRBD1
CASSPWTGGEKLFF
TGTGCCAGCAGCCCTTGGACAGGCGGCGAAAAACTGTTTTTT
>few|TRBJ2-7|TRBV5-4|TRBD1
CASSAFRQGAFYEQYF
TGTGCCAGCAGCGCGTTTAGGCAGGGGGCCTTCTACGAGCAGTACTTC
>few|TRBJ1-6|TRBV7-9|NA
CASSLELSSPLHF
TGTGCCAGCAGCTTAGAATTGAGTTCACCCCTCCACTTT
>NA|TRBJ2-3|TRBV1|NA
CTSSQRGQYSDTQYF
TGCACCAGCAGCCAAAGGGGCCAGTACTCAGATACGCAGTATTTT
>NA|TRBJ2-5|TRBV6-5|TRBD1
CASRTLWTGLETQYF
TGTGCCAGCAGGACCCTATGGACAGGATTAGAGACCCAGTACTTC
>NA|TRBJ2-3|TRBV3-1/TRBV3-2|TRBD2
CASSQEGLAATDTQYF
TGTGCCAGCAGCCAAGAGGGACTAGCGGCCACAGATACGCAGTATTTT
>NA|TRBJ2-2|TRBV7-9|NA
CASSLAVTGELFF
TGTGCCAGCAGCTTAGCAGTAACCGGGGAGCTGTTTTTT
>NA|TRBJ2-1|TRBV6-4|NA
CASSATSPANEQFF
TGTGCCAGCAGCGCGACTAGTCCGGCGAATGAGCAGTTCTTC
>NA|TRBJ2-1|TRBV20-1|NA
CSASPGLRDNEQFF
TGCAGTGCTAGTCCGGGACTCCGGGACAATGAGCAGTTCTTC
>NA|TRBJ1-3|TRBV30|NA
CAWRGGGSGNTIYF
TGTGCCTGGAGGGGCGGGGGCTCTGGAAACACCATATATTTT
>once|TRBJ1-3|TRBV28|NA
CASTNSQSGNTIYF
TGTGCCAGCACCAACAGTCAGTCCGGAAACACCATATATTTT